This T cell receptor beta chain appears in the sequencing data of a study of blood T cell repertoires in COVID-19. Original processing methods: Estimation of nucleated cell counts was performed using reference gene primer amplification. This table comes from immunoSEQ multiplex PCR, and its TCRdb copy is limited to in-frame clones, with some not included. That table gives V, J and clone size, and the DNA gave D and trimming. The sample contains hundreds of thousands of clones, about nine tenths of which appear only once. Germline V lookup: CDR1 SGHTA, CDR2 FQGNSA. The CDR3 loop spans 14 amino acids. V lost 6 bases and J lost 7, with 13 bases in between.

The gene calls are TRBV7-2 and TRBJ1-6; D remains ambiguous. The receptor was isolated from a woman aged 30 to 39 with active or convalescent COVID-19. Material: peripheral blood. The CDR3 DNA reads TGTGCCAGCAGACCGGGTACCTCGAATTCACCCCTCCACTTT. Encoded protein: CASRPGTSNSPLHF. The full variable domain, with the rest looked up from reference TRBV7-2 and TRBJ1-6, is GAGVSQSPSNKVTEKGKDVELRCDPISGHTALYWYRQSLGQGLEFLIYFQGNSAPDKSGLPSDRFSAERTGGSVSTLTIQRTQQEDSAVYLCASRPGTSNSPLHFGNGTRLTVT.